The 8 T cell receptor beta chains presented below share a single source sample, sequenced in a study of cytomegalovirus exposure and HLA in healthy donors (dated by TCRdb to 2015 to 2018). The protocol used for the library was the immunoSEQ multiplex PCR assay. For the multiplex PCR, a mixture combining 60 forward primers for TCR Vbeta segments and 13 reverse primers for TCR Jbeta segments was used. Here the immuneACCESS table is served through TCRdb, limited to in-frame sequences with V and J called. Missing clones are a known gap in these copies; in checked studies unresolved V genes cover under half, and the rest lacks a known reason. This sample has over 100,000 clones in its table, and approximately 82% of those were observed once. Jointly, the top ten make up just over 2.5% of the sample. Sequences were obtained from PBMCs. The receptors derive from a man aged 35-49 years in good health and CMV-seronegative.

This chain connects TRBV21-1 to TRBJ2-5; TRBD1, the table's D call, was not compared with the DNA. TRBV21-1 has pseudogene status. This CDR3 region has 17 residues. This chain's CDR3 is CASSKSLGQTYQETQYF. In nucleotides, the CDR3 is TGTGCCAGCAGCAAATCGTTAGGACAGACGTACCAAGAGACCCAGTACTTC.

The chain couples TRBV6-1 to TRBJ1-1, with D uncertain. The CDR3 is 12 residues long. Trimming left V 6 bases short and J 4 bases short, with 9 bases between. Germline-derived CDR1 and CDR2 are MNHNS and SASEGT. This CDR3 is CASSLMSTEAFF. The CDR3 DNA follows: TGTGCCAGCAGCCTAATGAGCACTGAAGCTTTCTTT.

The J gene is TRBJ1-2, the V gene TRBV6-6, with 9 bases lining up with TRBD1. The CDR3 runs to 14 residues. CDR1 and CDR2 from the germline V gene are MNHNY and SVGAGI (reference sequence). With V trimmed by 5 bases and J by 4 bases, 5 bases remained unmatched. The CDR3: CASSTQGAGYGYTF. CDR3 in DNA: TGTGCCAGCAGTACACAGGGGGCAGGCTATGGCTACACCTTC.

The chain combines TRBV6-6 with TRBJ1-3, with unresolved D. Germline V gene sequence: CDR1 MNHNY, CDR2 SVGAGI (reference sequence). The CDR3 is 14 amino acids. V dropped 2 bases and J dropped 1 base, with 6 bases sitting between them. CDR3 sequence: CASSYITSGNTIYF. Written as DNA, the CDR3 is TGTGCCAGCAGTTACATTACTTCTGGAAACACCATATATTTT.

The chain combines TRBV11-2 with TRBJ1-1; the D is unclear. Per the germline V gene, CDR1 is SGHAT and CDR2 is FQNNGV. This CDR3 spans 15 amino acids. V lost 5 bases and J 4 bases, leaving 17 bases between the germline ends. The CDR3 reads CASSPLSSIFTEAFF. The CDR3 DNA follows: TGTGCCAGCAGCCCGTTATCCAGTATTTTCACTGAAGCTTTCTTT.

This clone came up once. The chain is built from TRBV4-1 and TRBJ2-3; D is uncertain. Per germline, CDR1 MGHRA and CDR2 YSYEKL. The CDR3 is 13 amino acids. V lost 4 bases, J lost 0 bases, and 5 bases lay in between. The CDR3 DNA follows: TGCGCCAGCAGCCCGACTAGCACAGATACGCAGTATTTT. Translating gives CASSPTSTDTQYF.

The V call is TRBV14, the J call TRBJ1-4; possible D gene TRBD1, 5 bases. From germline, CDR1 is SGHDN and CDR2 FVKESK. V was cut by 4 bases and J by 10 bases, with 16 bases left in between. CDR3 length: 14 amino acids. The CDR3 spells CASSPLGQGGKLFF. DNA for the CDR3: TGTGCCAGCAGCCCCCTAGGTCAGGGAGGAAAACTGTTTTTT.

This clone occurred once. The chain carries TRBV7-8 and TRBJ2-7; 9 bases map to TRBD1. The CDR3 consists of 13 residues. The V segment lost 7 bases and the J segment 5 bases; nucleotides outside the gene matches: 6. From germline, CDR1 is SGHVS and CDR2 FQNEAQ. The CDR3 coding sequence is TGTGCCAGCAACTTCGGGACAGGGAACGAGCAGTACTTC. Amino acid sequence: CASNFGTGNEQYF.